The 17 T cell receptor beta chains below all came from one sample that was sequenced in a study of T cell responses to AZD1222 COVID-19 vaccine listed by TCRdb under 2021. Library construction relied on the immunoSEQ multiplex PCR assay. This is the immuneACCESS table as TCRdb keeps it, with only in-frame sequences that have V and J called. A part of the clones is gone; compared with another copy, unresolved V genes explain less than half, and the rest is unexplained. This sample has around 130,000 clones in its table, and about nine tenths of those were observed once. Of the sample, 1% to 1.3% is held by the ten largest clones. Reading the label with the study, this specimen's time point is: about 28 days (+/-7) after the second vaccine dose. The sample here was peripheral blood, taken 28 days after the second AZD1222 dose. Source of these receptors: an adult who received the AZD1222 COVID-19 vaccine.

CDR3 DNA: TGCAGCGTTGTTTACAGCACTGAAGCTTTCTTT. This encodes CSVVYSTEAFF. This chain connects TRBV29-1 to TRBJ1-1; D not certain. CDR1 is SQVTM, CDR2 ANQGSEA, per germline. With 4 bases removed from V and 4 bases from J, the gap between germline ends came to 7 bases. The CDR3 consists of 11 residues.

This chain uses TRBV18 with TRBJ1-1; D is unclear. V lost 6 bases and J lost 5, with 10 bases in between. The CDR3 loop spans 12 amino acids. The germline V gene has CDR1 KGHSH and CDR2 LQKENI. In nucleotides, the CDR3 is TGTGCCAGCTCTCCCTACGGGACTGAAGCTTTCTTT. Protein product: CASSPYGTEAFF.

The genes are TRBV2 and TRBJ1-6; 7 nucleotides match TRBD1. V shed 6 bases, J shed 2 bases, and the junction held 1 base outside the gene matches. This CDR3 is 14 amino acids long. The germline V gene encodes CDR1 SNHLY and CDR2 FYNNEI. CDR3 nucleotide sequence: TGTGCCAGCAGGCAGGGGGCCTATAATTCACCCCTCCACTTT. This translates into CASRQGAYNSPLHF. The whole variable domain, filled in from reference TRBV2 and TRBJ1-6, reads EPEVTQTPSHQVTQMGQEVILRCVPISNHLYFYWYRQILGQKVEFLVSFYNNEISEKSEIFDDQFSVERPDGSNFTLKIRSTKLEDSAMYFCASRQGAYNSPLHFGNGTRLTVT.

This clone was observed once. V usage is TRBV5-1 and J usage is TRBJ2-7, with TRBD2 matching over 11 bases. This CDR3 spans 16 amino acids. After removal of 0 bases from V and 0 bases from J, the junction contained 2 bases not matched to a gene. The germline V gene has CDR1 SGHRS and CDR2 YFSETQ. CDR3 loop: CASSLGTSGYSYEQYF. CDR3 in DNA: TGCGCCAGCAGCTTGGGGACTAGCGGGTACTCCTACGAGCAGTACTTC.

The genes are TRBV4-3 and TRBJ2-2; no firm D call. The CDR3 is 15 residues long. Between the trimmed V and J ends, which lost 1 base and 4 bases, there was a span of 10 bases. In germline, CDR1 is LGHNA, CDR2 YSLEER. DNA for the CDR3: TGCGCCAGCAGCCAAGGACAACAGATCACCGGGGAGCTGTTTTTT. Translating it yields CASSQGQQITGELFF.

V and J are TRBV5-6 and TRBJ1-5; TRBD1 agrees at 7 bases. This CDR3 region has 15 residues. J gave up 2 bases and V 3 bases, and 5 bases lay outside the gene matches. Germline V gene data show CDR1 as SGHDT and CDR2 as YYEEEE. CDR3 residues: CASSSDRAGNQPQHF. CDR3 DNA: TGTGCCAGCAGCTCCGACAGGGCGGGCAATCAGCCCCAGCATTTT.

This chain connects TRBV7-9 to TRBJ1-2; possibly TRBD1 for D (5 bases). With 5 bases removed from V and 3 bases from J, the gap between germline ends came to 13 bases. CDR1 and CDR2 from the germline V gene are SEHNR and FQNEAQ (reference sequence). The CDR3 length is 14 residues. The DNA of the CDR3 is TGTGCCAGCAGCGGAAGCGGGGCATACTATGGCTACACCTTC. Amino acids: CASSGSGAYYGYTF.

This clone was counted a few times. The genes are TRBV19 and TRBJ1-5, with 7 bases lining up with TRBD1. CDR1 and CDR2 (germline): LNHDA, SQIVND (reference sequence). V lost 3 bases and J lost 6; bases outside the gene matches: 5. The length of the CDR3 is 14 residues. The CDR3 region is CASSIKTGTQPQHF. In DNA, the CDR3 is TGTGCCAGTAGTATCAAGACAGGGACTCAGCCCCAGCATTTT.

The chain is built from TRBV4-1 and TRBJ1-4; 7 nucleotides match TRBD1. CDR1 and CDR2 from the germline V gene are MGHRA and YSYEKL. CDR3 length: 16 amino acids. V lost 3 bases to trimming and J lost 4 bases; unmatched junction nucleotides: 8. The CDR3 DNA is TGCGCCAGCAGCCACTCTAGGGGGCGGGGTAATGAAAAACTGTTTTTT. Residues: CASSHSRGRGNEKLFF.

The chain has TRBV9 and TRBJ2-2, with D unclear. This CDR3 is 15 amino acids long. Germline lookup yields CDR1 SGDLS and CDR2 YYNGEE. Trimming shortened V by 0 bases and J by 4 bases, and 10 bases separated the two germline ends. CDR3 sequence reads: CASSVEGRSTGELFF. CDR3 nucleotides: TGTGCCAGCAGCGTAGAAGGACGGAGCACCGGGGAGCTGTTTTTT.

This chain uses TRBV6-1 with TRBJ2-1; D perhaps matches TRBD1 (6 bases). Germline loops: CDR1 MNHNS, CDR2 SASEGT. V was cut by 4 bases and J by 0 bases, with 13 bases left in between. The CDR3 has 16 residues. CDR3 in amino acids: CASSGQGSNSYNEQFF. For the CDR3, the DNA is TGTGCCAGCAGTGGCCAGGGGAGCAACTCCTACAATGAGCAGTTCTTC.

This sequence joins TRBV7-9 and TRBJ1-1; a possible D gene is TRBD1 (5 bases). CDR1 is SEHNR, CDR2 FQNEAQ, per germline (reference sequence). The V end lost 1 base, the J end lost 3 bases, and 9 bases lay between the germline ends. The CDR3 has 14 residues. The CDR3 spells CASSLGGADTEAFF. In DNA form, the CDR3 reads TGTGCCAGCAGCTTAGGCGGGGCGGACACTGAAGCTTTCTTT.

This clone was seen only once. This rearrangement joins TRBV27 to TRBJ1-4, with D perhaps TRBD1 (5 bases). Trimming stripped 0 bases from V and 7 bases from J, with 12 bases between. The CDR3 totals 15 residues. CDR1 MNHEY and CDR2 SMNVEV come from the germline V gene (reference sequence). CDR3 in DNA: TGTGCCAGCAGTTTATCGGCAGGGTGGTCTGAAAAACTGTTTTTT. Amino acids: CASSLSAGWSEKLFF.

V is TRBV15 and J is TRBJ1-5; the D is unclear. The V end lost 0 bases, the J end lost 2 bases, and 8 bases lay between the germline ends. This CDR3 contains 15 residues. Germline loops: CDR1 LNHNV, CDR2 YYDKDF (reference sequence). The CDR3 DNA is TGTGCCACCAGCAGAGATCGAACGGGCAATCAGCCCCAGCATTTT. This codes for CATSRDRTGNQPQHF.

The V call is TRBV10-3, the J call TRBJ1-5; D is unclear. Germline CDR1 is ENHRY and CDR2 is SYGVKD. CDR3 size: 14 residues. Trimming took 4 bases from V and 1 from J, leaving 8 bases between them. CDR3 loop: CAISAQQSNQPQHF. In DNA, the CDR3 is TGTGCCATCAGTGCCCAACAGAGCAATCAGCCCCAGCATTTT.

The gene calls are TRBV4-1 and TRBJ2-7; no clear D gene. Trimming removed 4 bases at V and 3 bases at J, with 22 bases between. Germline-derived CDR1 and CDR2 are MGHRA and YSYEKL. The CDR3 consists of 17 residues. The CDR3 sequence: CASSLKSSSGTLYEQYF. As DNA, the CDR3 is TGCGCCAGCAGCCTAAAATCCTCCAGTGGAACCCTCTACGAGCAGTACTTC.

Only one count was recorded for this clone. This sequence joins TRBV28 and TRBJ2-1; D ambiguous. The CDR3 extends over 11 amino acids. Germline CDR1 is MDHEN and CDR2 is SYDVKM. V lost 2 bases, J lost 9 bases, and 5 bases lay in between. CDR3 amino acids: CASSLVGEQFF. The CDR3 coding sequence is TGTGCCAGCAGTTTAGTCGGTGAGCAGTTCTTC.